The rows below give T cell receptor beta chains drawn from one sample of a study of control samples from healthy donors and cancer patients. Clones were sequenced by immunoSEQ multiplex PCR, and TCRdb holds only the in-frame ones, with some missing. The sample includes 95,000 to 110,000 clones, 80% to 90% of them seen just once. Sequencing was carried out using PBMCs. The receptors were gathered from a man in his sixties with lung cancer. CDR3s include the opening cysteine and the closing phenylalanine or tryptophan. Clone size is shown for a subset of rows, as once, few, many or a class of expanded clone.

V gene	clone size	J gene	CDR3 protein
TRBV13	-	TRBJ2-1	CASFEGNEQFF
TRBV24-1	once	TRBJ2-2	CATSSSGLTGELFF
TRBV7-3	once	TRBJ1-1	CASSLGQESFF
TRBV24-1	-	TRBJ2-2	CATSETGELFF
TRBV7-9	few	TRBJ1-5	CASSSQGQGKGNQPQHF
TRBV7-9	-	TRBJ1-4	CASSLSLGALEKLFF
TRBV5-1	-	TRBJ1-3	CASSNALGGPGNTIYF
TRBV13	-	TRBJ2-2	CASTKRTSGGAGELFF
TRBV20-1	once	TRBJ2-3	CSASSPGTRSTDTQYF
TRBV7-2	-	TRBJ2-3	CASSPVYVGTDTQYF
TRBV29-1	-	TRBJ1-2	CSVTRGRDGYTF
TRBV15	-	TRBJ1-5	CATSREPSRNQPQHF
TRBV2	-	TRBJ2-2	CASSVYPGELFF
TRBV27	-	TRBJ1-6	CATRRGVSYNSPLHF
TRBV9	-	TRBJ1-4	CASSSQGREKLFF
TRBV5-1	-	TRBJ1-2	CASSQEVGQGAGGYTF
TRBV14	-	TRBJ1-2	CASSPEYFSGYTF
TRBV27	-	TRBJ2-7	CASSPTNSQGTYEQYF
TRBV7-8	-	TRBJ1-3	CASSHRVRTGNSGNTIYF
TRBV27	-	TRBJ1-6	CASTAGQAFNSPLHF
TRBV27	-	TRBJ2-1	CASSSTGQTEFF
TRBV10-3	-	TRBJ1-5	CAISESLGNQPQHF
TRBV6-5	-	TRBJ2-3	CASSSRQGADTQYF
TRBV11-1	-	TRBJ2-7	CASSTYGGEQYF
TRBV29-1	few	TRBJ1-3	CSVVLGQFSGNTIYF
TRBV6-6	once	TRBJ1-5	CASSRLAADSSNQPQHF
TRBV5-1	once	TRBJ2-1	CASSLGGIAADNEQFF
TRBV27	-	TRBJ2-3	CASSFRPTGTGYSTDTQYF
TRBV18	once	TRBJ2-5	CASSRDRGSTQYF
TRBV18	-	TRBJ1-1	CASSPGQLNTEAFF
TRBV18	-	TRBJ1-1	CASSPGRDTEAFF
TRBV30	-	TRBJ2-2	CAWSVPEGGWNTGELFF
TRBV15	-	TRBJ1-5	CATSRDSGVNQPQHF
TRBV5-1	-	TRBJ1-2	CASSSDKAYGYTF
TRBV18	-	TRBJ2-1	CASSPYRDRGNEQFF
TRBV2	-	TRBJ1-2	CASSTGERGYTF
TRBV5-6	once	TRBJ1-4	CASSLSQGAGQLFF
TRBV18	-	TRBJ1-3	CASSLDGGNTIYF
TRBV2	-	TRBJ2-5	CASSITGAQETQYF
TRBV9	-	TRBJ2-1	CAGSVGGGTYNEQFF
TRBV6-5	-	TRBJ2-5	CASSYWGRQETQYF
TRBV5-4	-	TRBJ2-6	CASSLEFGTGTAGANVLTF
TRBV18	-	TRBJ1-1	CASSWAGMNTEAFF
TRBV9	-	TRBJ1-1	CASSFGGTEAFF
TRBV6-5	-	TRBJ1-1	CASSPGQGAFF
TRBV9	-	TRBJ1-3	CASSVANTIYF
TRBV7-2	-	TRBJ2-3	CASSLPSTDTQYF
TRBV12-3/TRBV12-4	-	TRBJ1-1	CASSTVYTEAFF
TRBV7-2	-	TRBJ2-2	CASSPTGLAFNTGELFF
TRBV10-2	-	TRBJ1-4	CASSEKKDRDNEKLFF